Listed below are T cell receptor beta chains from one sample, sequenced in a study of T cells in lung cancer brain metastases. TCRdb's table, derived via immunoSEQ multiplex PCR, lists solely in-frame clones and lacks some. The sample holds about 1,400 clones, about nine tenths seen once. Specimen: tumor tissue from a brain metastasis. These receptors were obtained from a woman aged 45-59 years with non-small cell lung cancer that had spread to the brain. The CDR3 runs from the conserved cysteine through the conserved F or W. The D gene is left open where the match is weak. Expanded clones are given a class, and other clones once, few, many or no size at all.

size	length	D	J	V	DNA	CDR3
-	13	-	TRBJ2-1	TRBV11-2	TGTGCCAGCAGCTCGGCTAGTGTGAATGAGCAGTTCTTC	CASSSASVNEQFF
-	13	TRBD1	TRBJ1-2	TRBV28	TGTGCCAGCAGTCTAGTTCTCCGGGACAGAGGTACCTTC	CASSLVLRDRGTF
-	14	TRBD1	TRBJ2-5	TRBV27	TGTGCCAGCAGTTTCGACAGGGGATGGGAGACCCAGTACTTC	CASSFDRGWETQYF
-	12	-	TRBJ2-7	TRBV7-2	TGTGCCAGCAGCTTCCCCGGGCGCGAGCAGTACTTC	CASSFPGREQYF
-	13	-	TRBJ1-2	TRBV4-3	TGCGCCAGCAGCCAAGGGGGGAACTATGGCTACACCTTC	CASSQGGNYGYTF
-	19	-	TRBJ1-1	TRBV14	TGTGCCAGCAGCCAAGTCATTTTGGTAGGGGGTGATATTAGGCTTGAAGTTTTCTTT	CASSQVILVGGDIRLEVFF
-	20	TRBD1	TRBJ2-6	TRBV18	TGTGCCAGCTCCCACCGGGACAGGGGGCGCACTGGTGTTGGGGCCAACGTCCTGACTTTC	CASSHRDRGRTGVGANVLTF
few	16	TRBD2	TRBJ2-5	TRBV4-2	TGTGCCAGCAGCCAAGTCTTAGCGGGAGACGGTTATCCCCAGTACTTC	CASSQVLAGDGYPQYF
-	13	-	TRBJ2-7	TRBV5-4	TGTGCCAGCAGCGGACAGAGCTCCTACGAGCAGTACTTC	CASSGQSSYEQYF
once	13	-	TRBJ1-5	TRBV19	TGTGCCAGTAGTCGACAGAGAAATCAGCCCCAGCATTTT	CASSRQRNQPQHF
-	15	TRBD1	TRBJ2-1	TRBV19	TGTGCCAGTAGTCCGGGACAGGGGACGTACAATGAGCAGTTCTTC	CASSPGQGTYNEQFF
-	16	TRBD2	TRBJ2-7	TRBV10-3	TGTGCCATCCGCCAAAGTGTGCGGGAGGGCCTCAACGAGCAGTACTTC	CAIRQSVREGLNEQYF
-	14	-	TRBJ1-1	TRBV19	TGTGCCAGTCAGAGGGGGGCTGATTCCACTGAAGCTTTCTTT	CASQRGADSTEAFF
-	15	-	TRBJ1-1	TRBV5-4	TGTGCCAGCAGCTTTCGGGGGGTCGATATCACTGAAGCTTTCTTT	CASSFRGVDITEAFF
-	13	TRBD1	TRBJ1-2	TRBV4-3	TGCGCCAGCAGCCACGAGACAGGGCATGGCTACACCTTC	CASSHETGHGYTF
-	14	-	TRBJ1-3	TRBV6-5	TGTGCCAGCAGCCCCTCCTTCAACAGAAACACCATATATTTT	CASSPSFNRNTIYF
-	12	-	TRBJ1-5	TRBV27	TGTGCCAGCACTACCGACAGAATCCAGTGGCATTTT	CASTTDRIQWHF
-	13	-	TRBJ1-6	TRBV30	TGTGCCTGGACCCAGGGTCGCAATTCACCCCTCCACTTT	CAWTQGRNSPLHF
-	20	-	TRBJ1-4	TRBV21-1	TGTGCCAGCAGCAAAGGGGCGAGCCCGGATATCGGGGCTCCCTATGAAAAACTGTTTTTT	CASSKGASPDIGAPYEKLFF
-	12	-	TRBJ1-6	TRBV28	TGTGCCAGCAGTTATGTGAATTCACCCCTCCACTTT	CASSYVNSPLHF
few	14	-	TRBJ2-2	TRBV7-2	TGTGCCAGCACCTTCGCAGCGGGCCCCGGGGAGCTGTTTTTT	CASTFAAGPGELFF
once	15	-	TRBJ1-1	TRBV5-6	TGTGCCAGCAGCTTTGGTTCCAGCCCGAACACTGAAGCTTTCTTT	CASSFGSSPNTEAFF
-	14	-	TRBJ2-2	TRBV9	TGTGCCAGCAGCGTAGGGACGAACACCGGGGAGCTGTTTTTT	CASSVGTNTGELFF
-	16	-	TRBJ2-7	TRBV15	TGTGCCACCAGCAGAGTGCCTAGCCTGACGAACTACGAGCAGTACTTC	CATSRVPSLTNYEQYF
-	16	TRBD2	TRBJ2-2	TRBV5-1	TGCGCCAGCAGCTTCCGGACGGTGAGGGAGGGCAGGGAGCTGTTTTTT	CASSFRTVREGRELFF
-	13	-	TRBJ2-7	TRBV11-2	TGTGCCAGCAGCTTCGAGCGGACCTACGAGCAGTACTTC	CASSFERTYEQYF
-	13	-	TRBJ1-2	TRBV13	TGTGCCAGCAGCTTAGGCTGGCAGGTTGGCTACACCTTC	CASSLGWQVGYTF